Presented here are 16 T cell receptor beta chains from one specimen sequenced in a study of CD8+ T cells in alopecia areata. RNA extraction and reverse transcription yielded cDNA as sequencing template. Generated by immunoSEQ multiplex PCR, the TCRdb table keeps only in-frame clones and is missing some. This repertoire shows approximately 150,000 clones, about 54% found once; its top ten account for about a sixth. Sample treatment: oral pan-JAK inhibitor, 5-10 mg twice daily. The sequencing here drew on CD4+ T cells sorted from blood, taken at week 56, from a patient treated with tofacitinib. The receptors stem from a human donor with alopecia areata.

This clone appeared once. The rearrangement uses TRBV5-1 and TRBJ2-3; a weak D match, TRBD2 (5 bases). Trimming left V 7 bases short and J 9 bases short, with 18 bases between. Germline V gene data show CDR1 as SGHRS and CDR2 as YFSETQ. This CDR3 is built from 13 residues. DNA of the CDR3: TGCGCCAGCTTCGGGGAGATCGGTACGACGCAGTATTTT. Its protein is CASFGEIGTTQYF.

The chain joins TRBV7-4 to TRBJ2-2, with D possibly matching TRBD1 (6 bases). The CDR3 is 16 residues long. Germline values: CDR1 SGHVT, CDR2 SQSDAQ. The ends were cut back, 5 bases at V and 4 bases at J, with 17 bases in the middle. CDR3 loop: CASSTRTEGFTGELFF. The CDR3 nucleotides are TGTGCCAGCAGCACCAGGACAGAGGGTTTCACCGGGGAGCTGTTTTTT.

This clone was seen more than once but under ten times. This sequence joins TRBV9 and TRBJ2-3; TRBD2 matches 8 bases. The length of the CDR3 is 15 residues. The V gene's germline CDR1 is SGDLS and CDR2 YYNGEE. The J segment lost 1 base and the V segment lost 3 bases, leaving 4 bases of the junction unmatched. The CDR3 here is CASSETAGGTDTQYF. Here the CDR3 DNA reads TGTGCCAGCAGCGAAACAGCGGGGGGCACAGATACGCAGTATTTT.

This chain connects TRBV30 to TRBJ1-3; no reliable D call. Germline-derived CDR1 and CDR2 are GTSNPN and SVGIG (reference sequence). V gave up 5 bases and J gave up 0 bases, with 11 bases separating them. The CDR3 totals 14 residues. CDR3 protein: CAWGHISSGNTIYF. CDR3 DNA: TGTGCCTGGGGGCACATCAGCTCTGGAAACACCATATATTTT.

This clone was detected only once. The V call is TRBV7-9, the J call TRBJ2-7; 10 bases agree with TRBD1. The germline gives CDR1 SEHNR, CDR2 FQNEAQ (reference sequence). Trimming took 4 bases from V and 6 from J; bases not matched to a gene: 6. CDR3 length equals 14 residues. The DNA of the CDR3 is TGTGCCAGCAGCTCCCCGGGACAGGGGACCGAGCAGTACTTC. Protein sequence: CASSSPGQGTEQYF.

In this sample, this clone turned up a few times. This rearrangement joins TRBV29-1 to TRBJ2-2; D is perhaps TRBD2 (6 bases). The CDR3 has 17 residues. Germline values: CDR1 SQVTM, CDR2 ANQGSEA. V was clipped by 4 bases and J by 2 bases, with 20 bases between them. DNA of the CDR3: TGCAGCGTTGTCTCAGCTCGCGGGACGGCTAACACCGGGGAGCTGTTTTTT. Protein: CSVVSARGTANTGELFF.

The V call is TRBV6-5, the J call TRBJ1-5; TRBD1 agrees at 9 bases. The germline CDR1 and CDR2 sequences are MNHEY and SVGAGI. V shed 6 bases, J shed 5 bases, and the junction held 5 bases outside the gene matches. This CDR3 is 14 amino acids long. In DNA form, the CDR3 reads TGTGCCAGCAGACAAAACAGGGGGCATCAGCCCCAGCATTTT. Protein sequence: CASRQNRGHQPQHF.

The table lists this clone with a few counts. This chain joins TRBV19 and TRBJ2-6; D is unresolved. The CDR3 contains 13 residues. Trimming left V 5 bases short and J 0 bases short, with 2 bases between. In germline, CDR1 is LNHDA, CDR2 SQIVND (reference sequence). CDR3 protein: CASSSSGANVLTF. CDR3 DNA sequence: TGTGCCAGTAGTTCCTCTGGGGCCAACGTCCTGACTTTC.

The chain uses TRBV25-1 and TRBJ2-7; no clear D gene. Trimming removed 4 bases from V and 9 bases from J, with 10 bases in between. The CDR3 has 11 amino acids. CDR1 is MGHDK, CDR2 SYGVNS, per germline. CDR3 DNA: TGTGCCAGCAGTGTCGGGTATGGGCAGTACTTC. This sequence encodes CASSVGYGQYF.

This chain connects TRBV2 to TRBJ2-7; TRBD1 agrees at 9 bases. The CDR3 is made up of 13 amino acids. In germline, CDR1 is SNHLY, CDR2 FYNNEI. V dropped 6 bases and J dropped 4; count of bases not matched to a gene: 4. The CDR3 coding sequence is TGTGCCAGCAGGCTACAGGGGGCTTACGAGCAGTACTTC. Translation: CASRLQGAYEQYF.

This clone was observed a handful of times. The V call is TRBV5-1, the J call TRBJ2-3; 12 bases agree with TRBD2. The CDR3 runs 15 residues. The germline V gene has CDR1 SGHRS and CDR2 YFSETQ. Trimming took 7 bases from V and 4 from J; bases not matched to a gene: 7. CDR3 loop: CASGLTSGGADTQYF. CDR3 nucleotide sequence: TGCGCCAGCGGTCTGACTAGCGGGGGAGCAGATACGCAGTATTTT.

This clone was seen just once. The V call is TRBV2, the J call TRBJ1-4; D call uncertain. Germline CDR1 reads SNHLY; CDR2 reads FYNNEI. This CDR3 spans 14 amino acids. Trimming removed 7 bases at V and 4 bases at J, with 13 bases between. The CDR3 region is CASIPSPSNEKLFF. The CDR3 nucleotides are TGTGCCAGCATTCCCAGCCCGAGTAATGAAAAACTGTTTTTT.

The chain has TRBV7-9 and TRBJ2-1, with 12 bases aligning to TRBD2. CDR3 length: 16 residues. The trim removed 5 bases at V and 9 bases at J, leaving 11 bases unmatched. Germline assignment: CDR1 SEHNR and CDR2 FQNEAQ (reference sequence). CDR3 nucleotides: TGTGCCAGCAGCGCCGCTAGCGGGGGGGCTTTTTTTGAGCAGTTCTTC. This encodes CASSAASGGAFFEQFF. Complete variable domain (other parts from reference TRBV7-9 and TRBJ2-1): DTGVSQNPRHKITKRGQNVTFRCDPISEHNRLYWYRQTLGQGPEFLTYFQNEAQLEKSRLLSDRFSAERPKGSFSTLEIQRTEQGDSAMYLCASSAASGGAFFEQFFGPGTRLTVL.

This chain connects TRBV29-1 to TRBJ1-2; 12 bases map to TRBD1. The germline CDR1 and CDR2 sequences are SQVTM and ANQGSEA. The CDR3 is 16 residues long. The V and J ends lost 6 bases and 5 bases, in that order; junction bases with no gene match: 13. The chain's CDR3 is CSVAIPGTGGAYGYTF. DNA for the CDR3: TGCAGCGTCGCCATCCCCGGGACAGGGGGCGCTTATGGCTACACCTTC. Full variable domain (rest looked up from reference TRBV29-1 and TRBJ1-2): SAVISQKPSRDICQRGTSLTIQCQVDSQVTMMFWYRQQPGQSLTLIATANQGSEATYESGFVIDKFPISRPNLTFSTLTVSNMSPEDSSIYLCSVAIPGTGGAYGYTFGSGTRLTVV.

The J gene is TRBJ2-7, the V gene TRBV7-2; 11 nucleotides match TRBD2. Germline CDR1 and CDR2: SGHTA and FQGNSA. V lost 3 bases, J lost 1 base, and 2 bases stayed unmatched. The length of the CDR3 is 15 residues. The chain's CDR3 is CASSFSGGASYEQYF. The CDR3 DNA follows: TGTGCCAGCAGCTTTAGCGGGGGGGCATCCTACGAGCAGTACTTC.

This rearrangement joins TRBV15 to TRBJ1-6, with unresolved D. With 0 bases removed from V and 9 bases from J, the gap between germline ends came to 9 bases. Germline CDR1 reads LNHNV; CDR2 reads YYDKDF (reference sequence). The CDR3 has 14 amino acids. The CDR3 DNA follows: TGTGCCACCAGCAGAGATCGGCCGAGTTCACCCCTCCACTTT. Protein: CATSRDRPSSPLHF.